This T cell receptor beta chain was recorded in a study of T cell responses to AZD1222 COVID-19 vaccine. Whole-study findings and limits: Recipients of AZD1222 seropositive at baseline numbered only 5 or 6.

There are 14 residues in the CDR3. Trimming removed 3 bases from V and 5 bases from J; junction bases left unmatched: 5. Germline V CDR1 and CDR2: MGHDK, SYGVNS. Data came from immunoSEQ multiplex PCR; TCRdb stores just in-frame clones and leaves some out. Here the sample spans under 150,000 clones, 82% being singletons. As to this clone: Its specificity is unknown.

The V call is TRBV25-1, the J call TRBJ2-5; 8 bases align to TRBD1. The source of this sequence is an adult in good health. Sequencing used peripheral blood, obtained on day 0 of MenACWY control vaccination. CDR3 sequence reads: CASSDHGQGETQYF. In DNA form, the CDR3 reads TGTGCCAGCAGTGACCACGGACAGGGTGAGACCCAGTACTTC.